The 8 T cell receptor beta chains listed next were all sequenced from one sample in a study of T cell responses to AZD1222 COVID-19 vaccine. Profiling relied on immunoSEQ multiplex PCR, and the TCRdb table lists in-frame clones only, not all of them. The data show over 110,000 clones, with 75% to 95% seen just once and 2.5% to 3.5% held by the top ten. Material: peripheral blood, obtained on day 0 of AZD1222 vaccination. The receptor source for this set is an adult in good health.

The V call is TRBV3-1 (or the pseudogene TRBV3-2), the J call TRBJ2-3, with D tentatively TRBD1 (6 bases). The CDR3 sequence is 13 residues long. Germline V gene data show CDR1 as LGHDT and CDR2 as YNNKEL (reference sequence). V gave up 2 bases and J gave up 6 bases, with 9 bases separating them. CDR3 region: CASSQRRGDTQYF. Written as DNA, the CDR3 is TGTGCCAGCAGCCAACGAAGGGGGGATACGCAGTATTTT.

The genes are TRBV7-9 and TRBJ1-1; no clear D gene. The CDR3 is 11 residues long. Germline lookup yields CDR1 SEHNR and CDR2 FQNEAQ (reference sequence). V was trimmed by 1 base and J by 8 bases, leaving 5 bases between them. CDR3 protein: CASSLEAEAFF. In DNA form, the CDR3 reads TGTGCCAGCAGCTTAGAGGCCGAAGCTTTCTTT.

The rearrangement joins TRBV19 to TRBJ2-1, with a possible D match to TRBD1 (5 bases). The germline V gene encodes CDR1 LNHDA and CDR2 SQIVND (reference sequence). Trimming took off 3 bases at V and 12 bases at J, with 18 bases between the two ends. The CDR3 is 14 amino acids. The DNA for the CDR3 is TGTGCCAGTAGTATCGGCTATCAAGGGGTGGGGCAGTTCTTC. Protein sequence: CASSIGYQGVGQFF.

The V and J genes are TRBV7-3 and TRBJ2-5; no clear D gene. The germline CDR1 and CDR2 sequences are SGHTA and FQGTGA. V dropped 3 bases and J dropped 1 base, with 6 bases sitting between them. This CDR3 is 13 amino acids long. The CDR3 reads CASSLGAQETQYF. In DNA form, the CDR3 reads TGTGCCAGCAGCTTGGGCGCCCAAGAGACCCAGTACTTC.

The chain couples TRBV12-3 or TRBV12-4 to TRBJ2-1, with no clear D. The CDR3 covers 13 residues. The germline V and J ends were trimmed by 3 bases and 6 bases, with 9 bases remaining between them. The CDR3 region is CASSFSLVNEQFF. CDR3 sequence (DNA): TGTGCCAGCAGTTTTAGTCTAGTCAATGAGCAGTTCTTC.

V gene TRBV19 combines with J gene TRBJ1-6; 7 bases are a match to TRBD1. The CDR3 consists of 13 residues. The germline gives CDR1 LNHDA, CDR2 SQIVND (reference sequence). The trim removed 5 bases at V and 5 bases at J, leaving 0 bases unmatched. The CDR3 is CASSDRDNSPLHF. The CDR3 region has the DNA TGTGCCAGTAGTGACAGGGATAATTCACCCCTCCACTTT.

This clone was found once. The chain combines TRBV2 with TRBJ1-1, with D possibly being TRBD1 (6 bases). V was pared by 6 bases and J by 1 base, with 12 bases between. Per the germline V gene, CDR1 is SNHLY and CDR2 is FYNNEI. CDR3 size: 14 residues. The CDR3 region is CASSQGRANTEAFF. CDR3 nucleotides: TGTGCCAGCAGCCAGGGGCGCGCGAACACTGAAGCTTTCTTT.

In this sample, this clone turned up once. The chain recombines TRBV27 with TRBJ1-4; D unresolved. CDR3 size: 16 residues. Germline CDR1 MNHEY, CDR2 SMNVEV (reference sequence). The ends were cut back, 5 bases at V and 2 bases at J, with 15 bases in the middle. Written as DNA, the CDR3 is TGTGCCAGCAGTGTCCGCTGGGCCCCGACTAATGAAAAACTGTTTTTT. This sequence encodes CASSVRWAPTNEKLFF.